The sample holds many counts of the clone carrying this T cell receptor beta chain. The antigen is undetermined. TCRdb re-derived calls from the PCR reads in MiXCR, one entry per CDR3 protein. Altogether around 320,000 distinct CDR3 sequences are present, under 25% being singletons, with the ten largest covering 0.74%. Each library that profiled naive CD8 cells came from approximately 20,000 to 1,000,000 sorted cells with 10%, 30% or 50% RNA. This specimen belongs to a study of molecular identifiers for immune sequencing clone quantification. The wider study: With replicates, the RNA of about 20,000 or 100,000 naive CD8 cells was split five ways and four were sequenced.

Overall study findings and caveats: Highly expanded clones may be undercounted when identical TCR molecules share barcodes. Over 99% of effector molecules, yet under 1% of naive-cell molecules, were held by clones above 20 RNA copies.

Sequencing input: naive CD8+ T cells from blood, with Jurkat cell RNA spiked in. Subset specified: FACS-sorted CD8+CD4-CCR7+CD45RA+ naive T cells. This sequence originates from a human donor in good health. Some libraries in this study had Jurkat cell RNA spiked in.

CDR3 bases: TGTGCCAGCAGTTACTCGGATCCGATGGGGGAGTACTTC. Protein: CASSYSDPMGEYF. The chain joins TRBV6-5 to TRBJ2-7; the D call may be TRBD1 or TRBD2 (5 bases each). The CDR3 is 13 amino acids. V gave up 0 bases and J gave up 11 bases, with 14 bases separating them. Germline V lookup: CDR1 MNHEY, CDR2 SVGAGI.